This TCR beta chain emerged from a study of control samples from healthy donors and cancer patients. Profiled with immunoSEQ multiplex PCR; TCRdb holds only in-frame clones, not every one. The sample comprises about 120,000 clones, roughly 84% of which are singletons, and more than 6.5% rests with the top ten. The CDR3 spans 15 residues. Trimming at V came to 3 bases and at J to 4 bases, leaving 10 bases not matched to a gene. Per the germline V gene, CDR1 is SGHRS and CDR2 is YFSETQ. The chain carries TRBV5-1 and TRBJ2-7; 7 bases align to TRBD1. Sequences were obtained from blood. This clonotype originated in a middle-aged man in good health. CDR3 bases: TGCGCCAGCAGCTCGACAGGGTTTTCGATTTACGAGCAGTACTTC. This gives the protein CASSSTGFSIYEQYF.